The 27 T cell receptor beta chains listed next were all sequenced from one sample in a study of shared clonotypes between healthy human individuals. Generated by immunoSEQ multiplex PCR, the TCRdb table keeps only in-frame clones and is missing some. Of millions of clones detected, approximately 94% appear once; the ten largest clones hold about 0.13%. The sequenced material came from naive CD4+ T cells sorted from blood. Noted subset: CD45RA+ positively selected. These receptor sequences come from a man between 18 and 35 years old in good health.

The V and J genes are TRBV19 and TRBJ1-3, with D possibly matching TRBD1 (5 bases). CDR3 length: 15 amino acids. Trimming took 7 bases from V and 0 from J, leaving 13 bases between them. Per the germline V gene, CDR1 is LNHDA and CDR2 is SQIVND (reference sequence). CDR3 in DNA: TGTGCCAGTACCCCAGGGACGACCTCTGGAAACACCATATATTTT. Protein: CASTPGTTSGNTIYF.

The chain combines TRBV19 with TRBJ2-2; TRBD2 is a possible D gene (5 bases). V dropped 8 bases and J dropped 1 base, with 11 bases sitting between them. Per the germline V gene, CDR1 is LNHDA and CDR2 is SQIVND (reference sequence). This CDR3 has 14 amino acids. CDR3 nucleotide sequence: TGTGCCAGTCATCTGGACTGGAACACCGGGGAGCTGTTTTTT. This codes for CASHLDWNTGELFF. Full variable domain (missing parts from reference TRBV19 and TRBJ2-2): DGGITQSPKYLFRKEGQNVTLSCEQNLNHDAMYWYRQDPGQGLRLIYYSQIVNDFQKGDIAEGYSVSREKKESFPLTVTSAQKNPTAFYLCASHLDWNTGELFFGEGSRLTVL.

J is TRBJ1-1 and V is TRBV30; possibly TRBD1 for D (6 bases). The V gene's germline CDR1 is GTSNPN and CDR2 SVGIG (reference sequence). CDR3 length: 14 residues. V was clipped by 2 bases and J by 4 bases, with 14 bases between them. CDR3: CAWSPDRSGTEAFF. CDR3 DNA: TGTGCCTGGAGTCCGGACAGATCGGGCACTGAAGCTTTCTTT.

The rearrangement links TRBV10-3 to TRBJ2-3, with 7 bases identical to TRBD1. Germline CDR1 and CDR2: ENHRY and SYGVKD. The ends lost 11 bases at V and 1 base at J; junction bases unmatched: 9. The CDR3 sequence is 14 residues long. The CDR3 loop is CASGKGARTDTQYF. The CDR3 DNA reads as TGTGCCTCCGGAAAGGGGGCTCGCACAGATACGCAGTATTTT.

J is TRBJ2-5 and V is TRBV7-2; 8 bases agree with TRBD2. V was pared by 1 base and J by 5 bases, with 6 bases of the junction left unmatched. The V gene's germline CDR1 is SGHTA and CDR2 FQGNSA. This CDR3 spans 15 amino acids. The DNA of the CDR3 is TGTGCCAGCAGCTTAGTATCAGCGGGAGAGGAGACCCAGTACTTC. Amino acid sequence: CASSLVSAGEETQYF.

CDR3 loop: CASSSTTGQLGRLSYEQYF. The CDR3 DNA sequence: TGCGCCAGCAGCTCTACGACGGGACAGCTAGGCCGCCTTTCCTACGAGCAGTACTTC. The J gene is TRBJ2-7, the V gene TRBV5-1; TRBD1 aligns across 7 bases. The V gene end was trimmed by 3 bases and the J gene end by 1 base; junction bases not matched to a gene: 19. The CDR3 is made up of 19 amino acids. Germline V gene sequence: CDR1 SGHRS, CDR2 YFSETQ.

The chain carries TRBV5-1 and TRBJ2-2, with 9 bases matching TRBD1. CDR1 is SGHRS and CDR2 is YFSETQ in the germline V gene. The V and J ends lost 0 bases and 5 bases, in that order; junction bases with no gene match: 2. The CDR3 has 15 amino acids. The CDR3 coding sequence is TGCGCCAGCAGCTTGGATGGACAGGGGACCGGGGAGCTGTTTTTT. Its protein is CASSLDGQGTGELFF.

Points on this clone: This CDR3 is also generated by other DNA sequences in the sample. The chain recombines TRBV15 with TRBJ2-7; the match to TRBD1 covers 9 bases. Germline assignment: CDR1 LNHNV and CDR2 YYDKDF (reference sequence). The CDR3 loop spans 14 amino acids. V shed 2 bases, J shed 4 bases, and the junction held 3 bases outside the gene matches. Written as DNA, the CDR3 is TGTGCCACCAGCAGACCGGGACAGGGTTACGAGCAGTACTTC. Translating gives CATSRPGQGYEQYF.

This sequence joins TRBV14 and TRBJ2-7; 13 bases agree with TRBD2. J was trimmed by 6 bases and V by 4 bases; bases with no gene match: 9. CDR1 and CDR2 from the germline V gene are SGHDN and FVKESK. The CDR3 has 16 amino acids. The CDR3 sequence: CASSRGLAGVTGEQYF. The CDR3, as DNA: TGTGCCAGCAGCCGAGGACTAGCGGGAGTGACGGGCGAGCAGTACTTC.

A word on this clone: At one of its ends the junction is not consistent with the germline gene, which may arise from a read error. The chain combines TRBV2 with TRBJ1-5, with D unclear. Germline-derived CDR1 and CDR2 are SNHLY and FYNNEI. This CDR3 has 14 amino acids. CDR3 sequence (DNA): TGTGCCAGCAGGGAAGACCATAGCAATCAGCCCCAGCATTTT. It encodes CASREDHSNQPQHF.

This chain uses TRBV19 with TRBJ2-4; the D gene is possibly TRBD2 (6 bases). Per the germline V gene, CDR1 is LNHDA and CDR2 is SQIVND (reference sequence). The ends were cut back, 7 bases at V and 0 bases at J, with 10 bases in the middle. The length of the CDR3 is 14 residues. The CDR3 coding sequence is TGTGCCAGTACCGGGGGACCAGCCAAAAACATTCAGTACTTC. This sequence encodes CASTGGPAKNIQYF. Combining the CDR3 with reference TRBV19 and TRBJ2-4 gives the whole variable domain DGGITQSPKYLFRKEGQNVTLSCEQNLNHDAMYWYRQDPGQGLRLIYYSQIVNDFQKGDIAEGYSVSREKKESFPLTVTSAQKNPTAFYLCASTGGPAKNIQYFGAGTRLSVL.

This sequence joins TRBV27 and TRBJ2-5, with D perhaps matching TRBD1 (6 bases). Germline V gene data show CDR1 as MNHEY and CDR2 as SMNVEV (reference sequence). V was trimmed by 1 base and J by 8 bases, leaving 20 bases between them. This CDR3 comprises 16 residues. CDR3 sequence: CASSLLSGTNKRTQYF. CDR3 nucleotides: TGTGCCAGCAGTTTATTGTCGGGGACAAACAAGAGAACCCAGTACTTC.

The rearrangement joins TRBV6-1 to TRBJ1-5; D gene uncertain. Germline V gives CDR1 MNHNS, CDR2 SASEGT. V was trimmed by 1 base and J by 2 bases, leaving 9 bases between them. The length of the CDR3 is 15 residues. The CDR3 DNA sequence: TGTGCCAGCAGTGAAGTGGGAGGCGGCAATCAGCCCCAGCATTTT. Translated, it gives CASSEVGGGNQPQHF.

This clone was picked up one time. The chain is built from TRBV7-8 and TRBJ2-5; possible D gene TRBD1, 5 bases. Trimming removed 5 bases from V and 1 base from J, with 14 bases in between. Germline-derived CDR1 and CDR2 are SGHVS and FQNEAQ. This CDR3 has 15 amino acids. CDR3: CASSPEGVRQETQYF. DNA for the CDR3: TGTGCCAGCAGCCCAGAAGGGGTTCGCCAAGAGACCCAGTACTTC.

The CDR3 DNA sequence: TGTGCCAGCAGTCTGGGGGGATCCGAGACCCAGTACTTC. Translation gives CASSLGGSETQYF. This chain links TRBV7-6 with TRBJ2-5, with D maybe TRBD2 (6 bases). V dropped 6 bases and J dropped 5 bases, with 13 bases sitting between them. CDR1 and CDR2 from the germline V gene are SGHVS and FNYEAQ. The CDR3 length is 13 residues.

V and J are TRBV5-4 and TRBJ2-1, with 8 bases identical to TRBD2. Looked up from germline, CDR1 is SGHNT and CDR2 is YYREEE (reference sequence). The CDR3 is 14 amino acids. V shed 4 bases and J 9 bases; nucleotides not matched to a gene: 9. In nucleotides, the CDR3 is TGTGCCAGCAGCACCGCTGGGACTAGGGTTGAGCAGTTCTTC. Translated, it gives CASSTAGTRVEQFF.

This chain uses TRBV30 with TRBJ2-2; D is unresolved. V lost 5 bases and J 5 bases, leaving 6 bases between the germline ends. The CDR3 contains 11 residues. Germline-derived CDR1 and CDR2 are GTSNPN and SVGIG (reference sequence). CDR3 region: CAWGPTGELFF. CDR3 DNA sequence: TGTGCCTGGGGACCGACCGGGGAGCTGTTTTTT.

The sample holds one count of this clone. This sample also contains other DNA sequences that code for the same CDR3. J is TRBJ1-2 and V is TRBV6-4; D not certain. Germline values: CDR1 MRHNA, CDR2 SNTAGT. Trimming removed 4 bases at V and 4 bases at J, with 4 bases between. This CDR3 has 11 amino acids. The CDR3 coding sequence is TGTGCCAGCAGTGGTGGCTATGGCTACACCTTC. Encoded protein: CASSGGYGYTF.

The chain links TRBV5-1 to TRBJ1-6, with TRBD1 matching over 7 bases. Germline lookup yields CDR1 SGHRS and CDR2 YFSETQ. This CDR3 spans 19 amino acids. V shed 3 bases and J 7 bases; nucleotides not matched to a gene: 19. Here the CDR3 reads CASSWTPPGAGGANSPLHF. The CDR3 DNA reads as TGCGCCAGCAGCTGGACTCCGCCAGGGGCAGGGGGGGCCAATTCACCCCTCCACTTT.

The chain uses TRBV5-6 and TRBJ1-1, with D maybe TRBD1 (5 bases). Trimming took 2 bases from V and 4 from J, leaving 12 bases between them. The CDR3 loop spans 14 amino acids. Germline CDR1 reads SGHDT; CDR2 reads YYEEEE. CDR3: CASSFNQGGTEAFF. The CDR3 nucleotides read TGTGCCAGCAGCTTTAACCAGGGAGGCACTGAAGCTTTCTTT.

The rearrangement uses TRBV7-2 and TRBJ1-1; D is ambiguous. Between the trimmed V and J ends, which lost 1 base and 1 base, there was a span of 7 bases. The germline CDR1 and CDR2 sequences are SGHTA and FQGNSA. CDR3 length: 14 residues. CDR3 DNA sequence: TGTGCCAGCAGCTTAGTATCCAAGAACACTGAAGCTTTCTTT. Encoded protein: CASSLVSKNTEAFF.

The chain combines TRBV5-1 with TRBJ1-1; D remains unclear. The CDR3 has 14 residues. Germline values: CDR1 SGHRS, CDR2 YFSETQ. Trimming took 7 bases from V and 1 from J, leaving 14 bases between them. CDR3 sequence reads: CASESTPGNTEAFF. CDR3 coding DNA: TGCGCCAGCGAGTCAACCCCCGGGAACACTGAAGCTTTCTTT.

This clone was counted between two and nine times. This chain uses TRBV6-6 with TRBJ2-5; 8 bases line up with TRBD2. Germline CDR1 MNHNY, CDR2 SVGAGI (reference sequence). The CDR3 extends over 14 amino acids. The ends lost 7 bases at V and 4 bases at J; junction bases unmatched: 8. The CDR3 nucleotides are TGTGCCAGCACCTCGAGCGGGAGCTTAGAGACCCAGTACTTC. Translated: CASTSSGSLETQYF.

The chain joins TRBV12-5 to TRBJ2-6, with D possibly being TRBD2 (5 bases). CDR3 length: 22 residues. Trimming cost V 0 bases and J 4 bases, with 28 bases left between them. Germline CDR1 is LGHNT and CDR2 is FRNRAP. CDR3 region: CASGLVLGNRTQSAVGANVLTF. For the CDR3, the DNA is TGTGCTAGTGGTTTGGTACTGGGAAATAGGACTCAATCAGCGGTCGGGGCCAACGTCCTGACTTTC.

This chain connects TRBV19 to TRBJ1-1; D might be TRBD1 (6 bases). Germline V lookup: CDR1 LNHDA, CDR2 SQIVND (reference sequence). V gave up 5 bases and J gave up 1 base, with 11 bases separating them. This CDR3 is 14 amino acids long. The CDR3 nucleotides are TGTGCCAGTAGTGCCATGACAGGGAACACTGAAGCTTTCTTT. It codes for CASSAMTGNTEAFF. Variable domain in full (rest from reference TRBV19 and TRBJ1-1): DGGITQSPKYLFRKEGQNVTLSCEQNLNHDAMYWYRQDPGQGLRLIYYSQIVNDFQKGDIAEGYSVSREKKESFPLTVTSAQKNPTAFYLCASSAMTGNTEAFFGQGTRLTVV.

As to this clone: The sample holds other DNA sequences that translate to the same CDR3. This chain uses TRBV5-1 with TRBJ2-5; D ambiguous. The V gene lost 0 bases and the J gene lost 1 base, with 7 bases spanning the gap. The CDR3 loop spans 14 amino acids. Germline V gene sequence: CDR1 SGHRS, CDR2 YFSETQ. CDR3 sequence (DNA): TGCGCCAGCAGCTTGGGACCCAGCCAAGAGACCCAGTACTTC. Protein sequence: CASSLGPSQETQYF.

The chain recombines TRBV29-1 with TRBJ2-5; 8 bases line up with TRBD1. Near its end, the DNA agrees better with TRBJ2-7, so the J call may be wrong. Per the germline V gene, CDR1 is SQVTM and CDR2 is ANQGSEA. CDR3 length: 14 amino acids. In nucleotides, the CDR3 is TGCAGCGTGGCACCCGGGACAGGCTCCTACGAGCAGTACTTC. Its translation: CSVAPGTGSYEQYF.